Reported below is one T cell receptor beta chain. Original processing methods: From reference gene primer amplification, estimates of nucleated cell counts were derived. Using immunoSEQ multiplex PCR, the repertoire was profiled, and TCRdb retains in-frame clones only, with some absent. Clone size and the V and J calls come from that table; the DNA yielded D and trimming. Of about 15,000 clones listed, roughly nine tenths were seen once; the top ten hold 31%. Unmatched junction bases numbered 3, after V lost 0 bases and J lost 4 bases. Germline V gene lookup returns CDR1 SGHNT and CDR2 YYREEE (reference sequence). The CDR3 spans 15 residues. The data were obtained in a study of blood T cell repertoires in COVID-19. Study overall: The United States, Italy and Spain provided the acute and convalescent COVID-19 samples. PBMCs, B-cell-depleted T cells, or T cells were the source of the cDNA or gDNA that made up the material.

Followed over time, Seattle patients had been enrolled while infection was active. The clonotype originates from a woman older than 75 with COVID-19, enrolled during active disease. Sample: peripheral blood. This chain uses TRBV5-4 with TRBJ2-5; TRBD1 agrees at 10 bases. The CDR3 coding sequence is TGTGCCAGCAGCTTGGGACAGGGGGCGGCAGAGACCCAGTACTTC. It translates to CASSLGQGAAETQYF.